These 2 T cell receptor beta chains came from one sample sequenced in a study of T cell changes during pregnancy in multiple sclerosis. The assay was immunoSEQ multiplex PCR, and TCRdb's table has in-frame clones only and misses some. The sample records some 70,000 clones, less than 95% being singletons. Sequences were derived from peripheral blood, sampled in the second trimester of pregnancy. The source is a female donor with multiple sclerosis, enrolled in a pregnancy study.

The rearrangement links TRBV12-5 to TRBJ1-2; TRBD1 is a possible D gene (6 bases). Trimming removed 4 bases from V and 0 bases from J, with 12 bases in between. Germline V gives CDR1 LGHNT, CDR2 FRNRAP. The CDR3 has 15 amino acids. In DNA, the CDR3 is TGTGCTAGTGGTTCCGTCGGACAGTCTAACTATGGCTACACCTTC. Translating gives CASGSVGQSNYGYTF.

The chain uses TRBV11-2 and TRBJ2-7; the match to TRBD1 covers 10 bases. The CDR3 contains 15 residues. Germline CDR1 and CDR2: SGHAT and FQNNGV. Losses at the gene ends were 1 base for V and 3 bases for J; bases not matched to a gene: 3. CDR3 nucleotides: TGTGCCAGCAGCTTAGCCGGGACAGGGGACTACGAGCAGTACTTC. The encoded protein is CASSLAGTGDYEQYF.